The present T cell receptor (beta chain) was sequenced within a study of blood T cell repertoires in COVID-19. Study in general: Sources were T cells, B-cell-depleted T cells, or PBMCs; the material itself was cDNA or gDNA.

Generated by immunoSEQ multiplex PCR, the TCRdb table keeps only in-frame clones and is missing some. The sample holds approximately 210,000 clones; around four fifths are singletons and the top ten take about 20%. The CDR3 has 15 residues. The germline CDR1 and CDR2 sequences are MDHEN and SYDVKM. V lost 5 bases, J lost 2 bases, and 8 bases stayed unmatched. The origin of this receptor is a human donor in a cohort sampled during active COVID-19. The sequencing sample was made of peripheral blood. The V call is TRBV28, the J call TRBJ1-1, with 7 bases aligning to TRBD1. The CDR3 region is CASSRQGWGNTEAFF. The CDR3 nucleotides are TGTGCCAGCAGTCGACAGGGATGGGGAAACACTGAAGCTTTCTTT.